This T cell receptor beta chain was captured in a study of shared clonotypes between healthy human individuals. About this clone: Its antigen is as yet unknown.

Whole-study results and caveats: Having only a few donors restricted how much genetic and exposure-history diversity was captured. Large depth notwithstanding, sorted-subset sequencing proved incomplete by rarefaction.

Naive CD8 cells were CD45RO-negative, positively selected for CCR7, excluding terminally differentiated effector memory CD45RA+ cells. Donors included only healthy HIV-negative adults lacking recent acute infections or vaccinations. This CDR3 contains 14 residues. V was pared by 2 bases and J by 9 bases, with 9 bases of the junction left unmatched. Germline lookup yields CDR1 SQVTM and CDR2 ANQGSEA. TCRdb's copy holds only in-frame clones and misses some; the assay was immunoSEQ multiplex PCR. Of roughly 810,000 clones listed, about 96% were seen once; the top ten hold around 0.25%. This receptor was taken from a man between 25 and 39 years old in good health. Sample: naive CD8+ T cells sorted from blood. The rearrangement uses TRBV29-1 and TRBJ2-1; 8 bases match TRBD2. Here the CDR3 DNA reads TGCAGCGTTGAATCCAGCGGGAGATTTGGTGAGCAGTTCTTC. It encodes CSVESSGRFGEQFF.